Shown below are 9 T cell receptor beta chains from a single sample sequenced in a study of Ad26.COV2.S vaccination and SARS-CoV-2 variants. The treatment is: some 20 received Ad26.COV2.S at low or high dose, single or two shots; five or six received placebo; per-sample allocation not given. Samples were taken on day 63 after the first vaccine or placebo injection. Libraries were prepared by immunoSEQ multiplex PCR; TCRdb keeps only in-frame clonotypes and omits some of them. The sample records just over 350,000 clones, approximately 85% being singletons. The sample was peripheral blood, taken in a trial of Ad26.COV2.S vaccine versus placebo. Receptors were obtained from a person aged 18-65 years who received the Ad26.COV2.S COVID-19 vaccine or a placebo.

The chain couples TRBV19 to TRBJ1-1; the D is unclear. Trimming pared 3 bases from V and 4 bases from J, leaving 6 bases between. This CDR3 is 12 amino acids long. The germline CDR1 and CDR2 sequences are LNHDA and SQIVND (reference sequence). The CDR3, as DNA: TGTGCCAGTAGTATTCCCCTCACTGAAGCTTTCTTT. The encoded protein is CASSIPLTEAFF.

The rearrangement links TRBV7-2 to TRBJ1-3; D gene uncertain. Trimming removed 4 bases from V and 0 bases from J, with 10 bases in between. CDR1 is SGHTA, CDR2 FQGNSA, per germline. This CDR3 is 15 amino acids long. The CDR3 DNA reads as TGTGCCAGCAGCTCGTCGACCGCCTCTGGAAACACCATATATTTT. Protein: CASSSSTASGNTIYF.

The chain has TRBV2 and TRBJ1-2; D might be TRBD1 (6 bases). Between the trimmed V and J ends, which lost 4 bases and 12 bases, there was a span of 15 bases. The CDR3 spans 12 residues. Germline V lookup: CDR1 SNHLY, CDR2 FYNNEI. In DNA form, the CDR3 reads TGTGCCAGCAGTGGGACCGGGACAACAAACACCTTC. As protein: CASSGTGTTNTF.

This clone occurred many times. This sample also contains other DNA sequences that code for the same CDR3. V and J are TRBV3-1 (or the pseudogene TRBV3-2) and TRBJ2-7, with D unresolved. The CDR3 runs to 11 residues. Trimming pared 1 base from V and 3 bases from J, leaving 1 base between. Germline CDR1 is LGHDT and CDR2 is YNNKEL (reference sequence). This chain's CDR3 is CASSQGYEQYF. The CDR3 nucleotides are TGTGCCAGCAGCCAAGGCTACGAGCAGTACTTC.

This clone was seen only once. This chain connects TRBV7-9 to TRBJ1-1; D unresolved. The ends were cut back, 0 bases at V and 5 bases at J, with 22 bases in the middle. CDR1 SEHNR and CDR2 FQNEAQ come from the germline V gene (reference sequence). This CDR3 contains 18 residues. CDR3 sequence reads: CASSLALRGREGNTEAFF. CDR3 sequence (DNA): TGTGCCAGCAGCTTAGCCTTAAGAGGCCGAGAGGGAAATACTGAAGCTTTCTTT.

The gene calls are TRBV4-3 and TRBJ2-3; 9 nucleotides match TRBD1. V lost 5 bases, J lost 0 bases, and 3 bases stayed unmatched. Germline V lookup: CDR1 LGHNA, CDR2 YSLEER. The CDR3 sequence is 15 residues long. The CDR3 DNA reads TGCGCCAGCAGCAAGGACAGGGGTAGCACAGATACGCAGTATTTT. Its protein is CASSKDRGSTDTQYF.

V usage is TRBV18 and J usage is TRBJ1-1; 9 bases map to TRBD1. Germline assignment: CDR1 KGHSH and CDR2 LQKENI. V trimming: 6 bases; J trimming: 5 bases; junction bases outside the gene matches: 7. The CDR3 totals 14 residues. The CDR3 nucleotides read TGTGCCAGCTCGCTCCGACAGGGGGGGACTGAAGCTTTCTTT. Its translation: CASSLRQGGTEAFF.

This sequence joins TRBV11-2 and TRBJ2-7, with 7 bases identical to TRBD1. Germline trimming cut 1 base from V and 3 bases from J; bases unmatched to any gene: 6. This CDR3 is built from 15 residues. The germline gives CDR1 SGHAT, CDR2 FQNNGV. CDR3 bases: TGTGCCAGCAGCTTAGCCGGGACAGACCTCTACGAGCAGTACTTC. Encoded protein: CASSLAGTDLYEQYF.

This chain uses TRBV19 with TRBJ1-2; the D gene is possibly TRBD1 (5 bases). This CDR3 contains 16 residues. Between the trimmed V and J ends, which lost 2 bases and 2 bases, there was a span of 15 bases. Germline V gene data show CDR1 as LNHDA and CDR2 as SQIVND (reference sequence). CDR3 region: CASSIKSRGVNYGYTF. In nucleotides, the CDR3 is TGTGCCAGTAGTATAAAGTCACGGGGGGTGAACTATGGCTACACCTTC.